Listed here are 27 T cell receptor beta chains from one sample, sequenced in a study of cytomegalovirus exposure and HLA in healthy donors. PCR was performed using 60 Vbeta and 13 Jbeta primers. The repertoire was sequenced with immunoSEQ multiplex PCR; TCRdb's copy has only in-frame clones and lacks some. The sample holds about 160,000 clones, over 60% seen once. Sequencing was done on a sample of PBMCs. These receptor sequences come from a woman between 40 and 55 years old in good health and CMV-seronegative.

CDR3 loop: CASSPRQGSNYGYTF. The CDR3 DNA reads as TGTGCCAGCAGCCCACGACAGGGAAGTAACTATGGCTACACCTTC. The chain links TRBV5-4 to TRBJ1-2; 7 bases line up with TRBD1. CDR3 length: 15 residues. CDR1 and CDR2 from the germline V gene are SGHNT and YYREEE (reference sequence). V shed 4 bases, J shed 1 base, and the junction held 7 bases outside the gene matches.

The V gene is TRBV6-1, the J gene TRBJ1-3; D gene unclear. V was shortened by 4 bases and J by 1 base, with 20 bases between the two germline ends. Per germline, CDR1 MNHNS and CDR2 SASEGT. The CDR3 sequence is 18 residues long. The CDR3 nucleotides are TGTGCCAGCAGTGTAAGAAGGGTACTAGGATCGTCTGGAAACACCATATATTTT. Its protein product is CASSVRRVLGSSGNTIYF.

The chain couples TRBV28 to TRBJ1-3; D not resolved. Germline CDR1 is MDHEN and CDR2 is SYDVKM. V dropped 1 base and J dropped 0 bases, with 13 bases sitting between them. This CDR3 is built from 17 residues. The CDR3, as DNA: TGTGCCAGCAGTTTATTGGTTGGCCCCCGCTCTGGAAACACCATATATTTT. This sequence encodes CASSLLVGPRSGNTIYF.

This clone was recorded only once. The chain joins TRBV2 to TRBJ1-2; 10 nucleotides line up with TRBD1. V lost 6 bases, J lost 2 bases, and 3 bases stayed unmatched. The CDR3 has 14 amino acids. Germline V gene sequence: CDR1 SNHLY, CDR2 FYNNEI. CDR3 sequence: CASRGQGVNYGYTF. The CDR3 DNA is TGTGCCAGCAGAGGACAGGGGGTGAACTATGGCTACACCTTC.

The chain uses TRBV5-1 and TRBJ1-6; perhaps TRBD1 as D (6 bases). The ends were cut back, 0 bases at V and 10 bases at J, with 14 bases in the middle. The V gene's germline CDR1 is SGHRS and CDR2 YFSETQ. The CDR3 is made up of 15 amino acids. CDR3 DNA: TGCGCCAGCAGCTTGGGACAGGTTGGGGGCTCACCCCTCCACTTT. As protein: CASSLGQVGGSPLHF.

This chain connects TRBV6-5 to TRBJ1-5; D is undetermined. CDR1 and CDR2 from the germline V gene are MNHEY and SVGAGI. The CDR3 has 14 residues. The V and J ends lost 5 bases and 0 bases respectively, with 8 bases between them. The CDR3 DNA reads TGTGCCAGCAGTGAGCAGGATAGCAATCAGCCCCAGCATTTT. It encodes CASSEQDSNQPQHF.

The chain is built from TRBV6-1 and TRBJ2-5; D gene uncertain. Germline CDR1 MNHNS, CDR2 SASEGT. V lost 2 bases to trimming and J lost 9 bases, with 13 bases between them. This CDR3 comprises 13 residues. Here the CDR3 reads CASSEFEVRAQYF. For the CDR3, the DNA is TGTGCCAGCAGTGAATTCGAGGTTCGGGCCCAGTACTTC.

This chain joins TRBV19 and TRBJ1-1, with a weak D call TRBD1 (5 bases). V was cut by 1 base and J by 1 base, with 10 bases left in between. This CDR3 contains 15 residues. Per the germline V gene, CDR1 is LNHDA and CDR2 is SQIVND (reference sequence). The CDR3 nucleotides read TGTGCCAGTAGTATAGTGGAGGGGCCGAACACTGAAGCTTTCTTT. It is translated as CASSIVEGPNTEAFF.

This clone was seen just once. This chain connects TRBV6-5 to TRBJ1-1, with D uncertain. V dropped 2 bases and J dropped 4 bases, with 11 bases sitting between them. The length of the CDR3 is 14 residues. Germline V CDR1 and CDR2: MNHEY, SVGAGI. The CDR3 is CASSYPSEGTEAFF. The CDR3, as DNA: TGTGCCAGCAGTTACCCATCAGAGGGCACTGAAGCTTTCTTT.

The gene calls are TRBV6-5 and TRBJ2-7; D is perhaps TRBD2 (6 bases). Between the trimmed V and J ends, which lost 5 bases and 5 bases, there was a span of 13 bases. The CDR3 is 13 amino acids. In germline, CDR1 is MNHEY, CDR2 SVGAGI. CDR3 amino acids: CASSTSGGDEQYF. CDR3 DNA sequence: TGTGCCAGCAGTACCTCCGGGGGTGACGAGCAGTACTTC.

The V and J genes are TRBV13 and TRBJ1-2, with a tentative D call TRBD1 (5 bases). The CDR3 has 14 amino acids. Germline V CDR1 and CDR2: PRHDT, FYEKMQ (reference sequence). V was pared by 7 bases and J by 2 bases, with 14 bases between. CDR3: CASKRGGTNYGYTF. DNA of the CDR3: TGTGCCAGCAAGCGGGGGGGGACCAACTATGGCTACACCTTC. Variable domain in full (rest from reference TRBV13 and TRBJ1-2): AAGVIQSPRHLIKEKRETATLKCYPIPRHDTVYWYQQGPGQDPQFLISFYEKMQSDKGSIPDRFSAQQFSDYHSELNMSSLELGDSALYFCASKRGGTNYGYTFGSGTRLTVV.

V gene TRBV5-1 combines with J gene TRBJ1-4; D ambiguous. The CDR3 totals 15 residues. Germline CDR1 is SGHRS and CDR2 is YFSETQ. V gave up 7 bases and J gave up 6 bases, with 19 bases separating them. CDR3 protein: CASQTGLTEDEKLFF. CDR3 coding DNA: TGCGCCAGCCAGACCGGACTCACGGAGGATGAAAAACTGTTTTTT.

The chain carries TRBV6-5 and TRBJ1-4, with 7 nucleotides matching TRBD1. The CDR3 length is 13 residues. V shed 5 bases and J 6 bases; nucleotides not matched to a gene: 3. Per the germline V gene, CDR1 is MNHEY and CDR2 is SVGAGI. The DNA of the CDR3 is TGTGCCAGCAGTGAGGGGGCGCATGAAAAACTGTTTTTT. Residues: CASSEGAHEKLFF.

This clone appeared once. The chain has TRBV5-1 and TRBJ1-1; 7 bases map to TRBD1. The CDR3 sequence is 15 residues long. The germline V gene has CDR1 SGHRS and CDR2 YFSETQ. V trimming: 0 bases; J trimming: 4 bases; junction bases outside the gene matches: 6. CDR3 loop: CASSLGQGLGTEAFF. DNA for the CDR3: TGCGCCAGCAGCTTGGGACAGGGTCTAGGCACTGAAGCTTTCTTT.

Note on this clone: Other nucleotide sequences from this sample produce the same CDR3. The V gene is TRBV18, the J gene TRBJ1-4; 8 bases are a match to TRBD1. Germline V gene data show CDR1 as KGHSH and CDR2 as LQKENI. The CDR3 extends over 16 amino acids. V was pared by 6 bases and J by 5 bases, with 11 bases of the junction left unmatched. This chain's CDR3 is CASSRQGASGNEKLFF. The CDR3 nucleotides are TGTGCCAGCTCTCGCCAGGGGGCTAGCGGCAATGAAAAACTGTTTTTT.

This sequence joins TRBV7-2 and TRBJ2-7, with 7 bases identical to TRBD2. The CDR3 has 15 amino acids. Germline CDR1 is SGHTA and CDR2 is FQGNSA. V lost 5 bases, J lost 5 bases, and 12 bases stayed unmatched. Here the CDR3 reads CASSPLLASEDEQYF. The CDR3 DNA reads TGTGCCAGCAGCCCGCTACTAGCGAGCGAGGACGAGCAGTACTTC.

The table lists this clone with a few counts. The chain is built from TRBV15 and TRBJ1-2; 8 bases agree with TRBD1. The CDR3 runs 15 residues. With 3 bases clipped from V and 2 bases from J, the junction kept 5 bases outside the gene matches. Germline lookup yields CDR1 LNHNV and CDR2 YYDKDF (reference sequence). The CDR3 bases are TGTGCCACCAGCAGTAACAGGGGGTTAAACTATGGCTACACCTTC. It encodes CATSSNRGLNYGYTF.

This chain links TRBV28 with TRBJ2-3, with D unclear. Germline assignment: CDR1 MDHEN and CDR2 SYDVKM. The CDR3 totals 14 residues. Trimming took 2 bases from V and 0 from J, leaving 6 bases between them. The DNA of the CDR3 is TGTGCCAGCAGTTTAGAGGCGAGCACAGATACGCAGTATTTT. This translates into CASSLEASTDTQYF.

This chain joins TRBV15 and TRBJ2-1, with 9 positions matching TRBD1. Trimming cost V 4 bases and J 0 bases; bases outside gene matches: 4. The germline CDR1 and CDR2 sequences are LNHNV and YYDKDF (reference sequence). This CDR3 has 16 residues. As DNA, the CDR3 is TGTGCCACCAGCACCGGGACAGGGAGCTCCTACAATGAGCAGTTCTTC. Protein product: CATSTGTGSSYNEQFF. The whole variable domain, remainder taken from reference TRBV15 and TRBJ2-1, is DAMVIQNPRYQVTQFGKPVTLSCSQTLNHNVMYWYQQKSSQAPKLLFHYYDKDFNNEADTPDNFQSRRPNTSFCFLDIRSPGLGDTAMYLCATSTGTGSSYNEQFFGPGTRLTVL.

This chain uses TRBV19 with TRBJ1-2; unclear D gene. Germline values: CDR1 LNHDA, CDR2 SQIVND (reference sequence). The V gene lost 5 bases and the J gene lost 6 bases, with 16 bases spanning the gap. This CDR3 is 14 amino acids long. The CDR3 protein is CASSRREGGNGYTF. Here the CDR3 DNA reads TGTGCCAGTAGTCGGAGGGAGGGAGGGAATGGCTACACCTTC. Combining the CDR3 with reference TRBV19 and TRBJ1-2 gives the whole variable domain DGGITQSPKYLFRKEGQNVTLSCEQNLNHDAMYWYRQDPGQGLRLIYYSQIVNDFQKGDIAEGYSVSREKKESFPLTVTSAQKNPTAFYLCASSRREGGNGYTFGSGTRLTVV.

The CDR3 is CASSFGAYEQYF. In DNA form, the CDR3 reads TGTGCCAGCAGCTTCGGTGCCTACGAGCAGTACTTC. The V and J genes are TRBV7-9 and TRBJ2-7; D is unclear. Germline CDR1 is SEHNR and CDR2 is FQNEAQ (reference sequence). The CDR3 covers 12 residues. V was pared by 3 bases and J by 2 bases, with 5 bases between.

Only a few counts were recorded for this clone. Here the CDR3 DNA reads TGTGCCAGCAGCCCCCTATGGGCAGGGGGCGCGGGAAGGACTGAAGCTTTCTTT. Translation gives CASSPLWAGGAGRTEAFF. V and J are TRBV14 and TRBJ1-1; TRBD1 agrees at 8 bases. The CDR3 is made up of 18 amino acids. The junction had 18 bases not matched to a gene; V was cut back by 4 bases and J by 5 bases. Germline-derived CDR1 and CDR2 are SGHDN and FVKESK.

The chain recombines TRBV2 with TRBJ1-1; the match to TRBD1 covers 7 bases. The length of the CDR3 is 19 residues. Germline V CDR1 and CDR2: SNHLY, FYNNEI. Trimming at V came to 1 base and at J to 1 base, leaving 15 bases not matched to a gene. DNA for the CDR3: TGTGCCAGCAGTGAAGATCTTTGGGACAGTGATAAAACGAACACTGAAGCTTTCTTT. Protein: CASSEDLWDSDKTNTEAFF.

The chain couples TRBV7-6 to TRBJ1-3; no reliable D call. The CDR3 totals 16 residues. V dropped 3 bases and J dropped 4 bases, with 16 bases sitting between them. The germline CDR1 and CDR2 sequences are SGHVS and FNYEAQ. DNA of the CDR3: TGTGCCAGCAGCTTCTCGTCCTTAAGGAGCGGAAACACCATATATTTT. Its protein is CASSFSSLRSGNTIYF.

CDR3 DNA sequence: TGCGCCAGCAGCGACGGGGTGAACACTGAAGCTTTCTTT. It translates to CASSDGVNTEAFF. This rearrangement joins TRBV5-1 to TRBJ1-1; the D is unclear. This CDR3 is 13 amino acids long. Trimming took 4 bases from V and 0 from J, leaving 7 bases between them. Germline CDR1 reads SGHRS; CDR2 reads YFSETQ. The complete variable domain, with remaining parts taken from reference TRBV5-1 and TRBJ1-1, reads KAGVTQTPRYLIKTRGQQVTLSCSPISGHRSVSWYQQTPGQGLQFLFEYFSETQRNKGNFPGRFSGRQFSNSRSEMNVSTLELGDSALYLCASSDGVNTEAFFGQGTRLTVV.

The J gene is TRBJ1-2, the V gene TRBV2; no firm D call. CDR3 length: 13 amino acids. Per the germline V gene, CDR1 is SNHLY and CDR2 is FYNNEI. Trimming removed 1 base at V and 7 bases at J, with 10 bases between. The CDR3 loop reads CASSEEQESGYTF. DNA of the CDR3: TGTGCCAGCAGTGAAGAACAAGAATCTGGCTACACCTTC.

The chain recombines TRBV5-6 with TRBJ1-6, with 10 bases lining up with TRBD1. The germline gives CDR1 SGHDT, CDR2 YYEEEE. The junction had 2 bases not matched to a gene; V was cut back by 2 bases and J by 9 bases. The CDR3 spans 14 residues. CDR3 nucleotide sequence: TGTGCCAGCAGCTTCCGGGACAGGGGTTCACCCCTCCACTTT. It translates to CASSFRDRGSPLHF.